This TCR beta chain was sequenced during a study of neurological immune-mediated disorders (dated by TCRdb to the late 2010s). Study-wide context: Of the approximately 34 multiple sclerosis patients, about 31 had relapsing-remitting MS and 3 had secondary progressive MS. The cohort was made up of approximately 69 subjects, consisting of some 15 HAM/TSP patients, around 35 multiple sclerosis patients and around 20 healthy controls. Alongside PBMC samples, the set of around 99 TCR-beta libraries contained longitudinal samples, technical triplicates, and paired CD4+ and CD8+ T-cell subsets that had been sorted. The study compared peripheral blood TCR-beta repertoires of HTLV-I-associated myelopathy (HAM/TSP) patients, multiple sclerosis patients and healthy controls using UMI-based sequencing. What the work shows at the level of the full study, not this receptor alone: In phylogenetic analysis, the repertoires of 18 of 34 MS patients grouped into a cluster of related CDR3 sequences, which suggests a possible signature at the repertoire level. TCR clonal expansion was greatest in HAM/TSP patients and smallest in MS patients, who ranked below even healthy controls. No identical CDR3 amino acid sequences were found to be shared among expanded clones across subjects, suggesting that TCR-beta repertoires were private in all groups. The MS cluster was not associated with any clinical or MRI features, and the authors stated that larger cohorts are needed.

cDNA synthesis used template-switch 5'RACE with a primer carrying a 10-nucleotide random unique molecular identifier tagging each TCR transcript. Each sequencing run produced over 180 million TCR-beta sequences covering 15-18 subjects. The RNeasy kit was used for extraction of total RNA. The KAPA Real-time Library Amplification kit was used to amplify TCR-beta VDJ regions with primers for the TCR constant region and the 5'RACE anchor. A first PCR added sample indexes and Illumina adaptors, after which a second PCR increased the library yield. After purification with Ampure beads, the TCR product of roughly 650 bp was size-selected on a 2% E-gel SizeSelection system. Library quality was checked on a Bioanalyzer, concentration was measured with Qubit, and libraries were quantified with the Kapa Library Quantification kit before pooling. An Illumina HiSeq 2500 was used to sequence the libraries paired-end at 2 x 150 bp. To increase sequence diversity, roughly 24-32% phiX was spiked into each library pool. In the source study's methods: The quality-filtered reads were processed with the UMI-based MiGEC pipeline, whose error correction step removed more than 80% of the raw TCR sequences. VDJ genes were aligned to IMGT germline references, and clonotypes were defined by unique CDR3 amino acid sequence plus V-J genes. Clonal expansion, Shannon diversity and CDR3 relatedness were evaluated with VDJtools (CalcPairwiseDistances, ClusterSamples), while phylogenetic trees were built in CLCbio workbench. Expanded clones were defined as having at least 8 unique UMIs, based on coefficient-of-variation modelling across technical triplicates. TCRdb reanalyzed the raw reads on its own, using fastp at Q25 for trimming and MiXCR for clone calling, and kept in-frame beta chains. Merged by CDR3 protein, the rows form single entries marked with the most common genes and DNA. TCRdb assigned the V and J calls; the authors' analysis was not used. Present in this sample are roughly 65,000 distinct CDR3 sequences, over 5% of which were seen just once. The ten largest clones represent approximately 5.1% of the sample.

A distance of 10 bases separates the germline ends of V and J, which lose 4 bases and 0 bases respectively. CDR1 and CDR2 are read off the germline V gene as MNHEY and SVGEGT. From the cysteine up to the phenylalanine, the CDR3 has a length of 15 residues. Only CDR3 DNA is held: 45 bases, read in frame from base 1. This clonotype was seen ten or more times. Its antigen specificity is not known. No clone much larger than this one lies a single base away; base qualities are absent. For unsorted PBMC libraries, 2 million PBMCs were used after storage in RNAlater at -80 degrees C until RNA extraction. The multiple sclerosis patients were enrolled in a US clinical protocol that evaluated disease progression with magnetic resonance imaging. PBMCs were separated from peripheral blood using Ficoll-Hypaque density gradient centrifugation and then cryopreserved in liquid nitrogen.

The sequenced sample was PBMCs. The V and J genes are TRBV6-2 or TRBV6-3 and TRBJ1-5, with the D segment identity uncertain. The sequence was obtained from a human donor with multiple sclerosis. The donor label of this sample is uncertain. Read as DNA, the sequence is TGTGCCAGCAGTTGGTACAGAGCTAGCAATCAGCCCCAGCATTTT. Protein translation: CASSWYRASNQPQHF.